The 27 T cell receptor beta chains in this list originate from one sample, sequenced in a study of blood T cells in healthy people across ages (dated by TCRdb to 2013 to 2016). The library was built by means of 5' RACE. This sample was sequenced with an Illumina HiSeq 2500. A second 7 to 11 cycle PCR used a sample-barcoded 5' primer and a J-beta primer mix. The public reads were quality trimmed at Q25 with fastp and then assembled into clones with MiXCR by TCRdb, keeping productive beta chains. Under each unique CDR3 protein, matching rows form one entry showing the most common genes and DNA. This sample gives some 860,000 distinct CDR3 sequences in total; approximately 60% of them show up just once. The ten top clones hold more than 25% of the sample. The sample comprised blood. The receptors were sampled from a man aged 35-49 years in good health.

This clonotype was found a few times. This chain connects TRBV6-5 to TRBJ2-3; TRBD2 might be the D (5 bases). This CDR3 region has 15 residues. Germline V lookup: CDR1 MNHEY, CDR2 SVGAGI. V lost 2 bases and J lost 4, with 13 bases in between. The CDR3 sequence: CASSYGSTEADTQYF. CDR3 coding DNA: TGTGCCAGCAGTTACGGAAGCACGGAGGCAGATACGCAGTATTTT.

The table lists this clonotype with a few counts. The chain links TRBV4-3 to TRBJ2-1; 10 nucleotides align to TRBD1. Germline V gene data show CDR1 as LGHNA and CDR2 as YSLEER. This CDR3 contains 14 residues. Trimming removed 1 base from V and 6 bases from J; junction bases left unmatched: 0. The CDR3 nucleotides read TGCGCCAGCAGCCAAGGGGACAGGGGCAATGAGCAGTTCTTC. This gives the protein CASSQGDRGNEQFF.

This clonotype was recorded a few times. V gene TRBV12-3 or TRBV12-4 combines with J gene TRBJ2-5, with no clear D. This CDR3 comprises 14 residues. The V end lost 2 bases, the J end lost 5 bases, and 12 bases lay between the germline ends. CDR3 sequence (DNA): TGTGCCAGCAGTTTAAGAGCGTTTGGGGAGACCCAGTACTTC. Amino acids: CASSLRAFGETQYF.

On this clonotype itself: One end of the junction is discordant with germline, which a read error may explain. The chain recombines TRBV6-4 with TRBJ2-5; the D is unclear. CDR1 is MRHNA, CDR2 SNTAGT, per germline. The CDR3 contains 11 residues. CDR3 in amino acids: CACSETEIQYF. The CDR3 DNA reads TGTGCCTGCAGTGAAACAGAGATACAGTACTTC.

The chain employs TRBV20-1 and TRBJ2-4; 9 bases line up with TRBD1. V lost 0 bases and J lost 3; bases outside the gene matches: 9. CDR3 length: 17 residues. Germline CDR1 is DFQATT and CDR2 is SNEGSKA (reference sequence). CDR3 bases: TGCAGTGCTAGAGATCCGTGGACAGGGGAAATCAAAAACATTCAGTACTTC. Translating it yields CSARDPWTGEIKNIQYF.

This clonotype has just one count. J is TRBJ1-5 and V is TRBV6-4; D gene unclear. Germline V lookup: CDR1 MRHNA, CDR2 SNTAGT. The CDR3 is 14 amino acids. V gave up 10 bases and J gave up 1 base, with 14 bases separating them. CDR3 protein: CATWADASNQPQHF. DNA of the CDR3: TGTGCCACATGGGCGGACGCGAGCAATCAGCCCCAGCATTTT.

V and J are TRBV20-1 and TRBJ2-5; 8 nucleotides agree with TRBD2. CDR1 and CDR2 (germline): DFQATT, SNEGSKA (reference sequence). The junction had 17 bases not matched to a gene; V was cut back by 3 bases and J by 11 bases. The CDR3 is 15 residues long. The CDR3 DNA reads TGCAGTGCTAGTATGAAAGCGGGGGCTTACAATGAGCAGTACTTC. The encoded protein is CSASMKAGAYNEQYF.

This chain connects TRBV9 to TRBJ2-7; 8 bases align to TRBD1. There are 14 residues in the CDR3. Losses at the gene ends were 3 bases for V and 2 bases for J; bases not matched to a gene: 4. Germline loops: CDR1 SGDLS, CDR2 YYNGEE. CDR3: CASSAEQGAYEQYF. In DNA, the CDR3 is TGTGCCAGCAGCGCTGAACAGGGGGCCTACGAGCAGTACTTC.

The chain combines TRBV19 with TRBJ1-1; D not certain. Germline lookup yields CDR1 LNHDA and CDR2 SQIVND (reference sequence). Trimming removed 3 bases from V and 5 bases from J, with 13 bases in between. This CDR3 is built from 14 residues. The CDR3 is CASSMIDGRTEAFF. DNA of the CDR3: TGTGCCAGTAGTATGATCGACGGGCGGACTGAAGCTTTCTTT.

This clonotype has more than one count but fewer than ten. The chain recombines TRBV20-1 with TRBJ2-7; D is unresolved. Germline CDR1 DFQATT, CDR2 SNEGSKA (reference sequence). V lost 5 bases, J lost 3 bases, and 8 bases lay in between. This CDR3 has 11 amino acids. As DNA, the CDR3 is TGCAGTGCTGTCGACGACTACGAGCAGTACTTC. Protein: CSAVDDYEQYF.

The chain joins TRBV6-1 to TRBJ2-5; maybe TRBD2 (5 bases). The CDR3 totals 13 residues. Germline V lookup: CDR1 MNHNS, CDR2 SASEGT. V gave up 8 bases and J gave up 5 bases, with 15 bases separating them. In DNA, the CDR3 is TGTGCCAGCCAAACCACAGCGGTGGAGACCCAGTACTTC. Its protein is CASQTTAVETQYF.

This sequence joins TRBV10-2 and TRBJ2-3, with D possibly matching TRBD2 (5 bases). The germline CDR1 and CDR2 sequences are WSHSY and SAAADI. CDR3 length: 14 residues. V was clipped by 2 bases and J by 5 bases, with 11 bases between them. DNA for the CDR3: TGCGCCAGCAGTGAGGTAATAGCGAGAGATACGCAGTATTTT. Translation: CASSEVIARDTQYF.

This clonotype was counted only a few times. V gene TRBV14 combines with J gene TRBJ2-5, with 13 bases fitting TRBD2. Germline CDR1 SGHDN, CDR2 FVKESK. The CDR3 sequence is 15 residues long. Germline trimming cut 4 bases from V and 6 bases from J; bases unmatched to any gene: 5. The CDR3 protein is CASSPGTSGIKTQYF. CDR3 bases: TGTGCCAGCAGCCCCGGGACTAGCGGGATCAAGACCCAGTACTTC.

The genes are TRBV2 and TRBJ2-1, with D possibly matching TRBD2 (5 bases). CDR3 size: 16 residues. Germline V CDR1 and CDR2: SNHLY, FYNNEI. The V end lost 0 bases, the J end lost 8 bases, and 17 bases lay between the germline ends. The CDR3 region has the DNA TGTGCCAGCAGTGAAGCGCCGGGCCCGGGGTTGGATGAGCAGTTCTTC. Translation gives CASSEAPGPGLDEQFF.

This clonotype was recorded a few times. The DNA for the CDR3 is TGTGCCAGCAGCTTAGACCTCGGGACCCAGTACTTC. It codes for CASSLDLGTQYF. V usage is TRBV7-2 and J usage is TRBJ2-5; D remains unclear. CDR3 length: 12 residues. CDR1 is SGHTA and CDR2 is FQGNSA in the germline V gene. Trimming removed 1 base at V and 7 bases at J, with 7 bases between.

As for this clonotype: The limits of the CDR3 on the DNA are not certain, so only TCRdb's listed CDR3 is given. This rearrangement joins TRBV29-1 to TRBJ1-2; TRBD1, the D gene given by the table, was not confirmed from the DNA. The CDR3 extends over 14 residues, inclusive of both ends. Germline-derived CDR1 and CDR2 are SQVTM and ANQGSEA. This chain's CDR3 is CSAEVGQGITGDTF.

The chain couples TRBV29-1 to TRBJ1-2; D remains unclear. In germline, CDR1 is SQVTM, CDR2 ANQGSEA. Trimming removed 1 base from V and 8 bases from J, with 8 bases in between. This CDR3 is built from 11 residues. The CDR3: CSVEGRTGYTF. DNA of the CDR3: TGCAGCGTTGAAGGCAGGACGGGCTACACCTTC.

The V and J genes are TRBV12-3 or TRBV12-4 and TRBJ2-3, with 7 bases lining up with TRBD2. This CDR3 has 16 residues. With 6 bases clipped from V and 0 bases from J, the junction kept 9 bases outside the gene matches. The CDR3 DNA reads TGTGCCAGCAGGCCAGGACCAGCGGGGAGCACAGATACGCAGTATTTT. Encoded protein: CASRPGPAGSTDTQYF.

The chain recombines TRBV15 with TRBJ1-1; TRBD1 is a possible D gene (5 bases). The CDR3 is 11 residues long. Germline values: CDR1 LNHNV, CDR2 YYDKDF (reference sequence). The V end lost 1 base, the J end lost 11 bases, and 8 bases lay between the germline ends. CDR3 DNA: TGTGCCACCAGCAGAGGCTGGGGGGCTTTCTTT. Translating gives CATSRGWGAFF.

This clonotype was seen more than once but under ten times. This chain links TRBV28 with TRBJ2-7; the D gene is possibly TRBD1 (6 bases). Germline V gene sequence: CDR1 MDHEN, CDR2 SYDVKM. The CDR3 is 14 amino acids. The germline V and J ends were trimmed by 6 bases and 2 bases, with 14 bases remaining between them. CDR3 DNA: TGTGCCAGCAGGACAACGACAGGTACCTACGAGCAGTACTTC. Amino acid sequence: CASRTTTGTYEQYF. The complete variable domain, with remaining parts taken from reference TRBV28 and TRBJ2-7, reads DVKVTQSSRYLVKRTGEKVFLECVQDMDHENMFWYRQDPGLGLRLIYFSYDVKMKEKGDIPEGYSVSREKKERFSLILESASTNQTSMYLCASRTTTGTYEQYFGPGTRLTVT.

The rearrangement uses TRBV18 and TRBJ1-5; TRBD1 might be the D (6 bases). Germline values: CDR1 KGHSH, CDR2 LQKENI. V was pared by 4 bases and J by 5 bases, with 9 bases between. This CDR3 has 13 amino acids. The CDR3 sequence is CASSLGGHQPQHF. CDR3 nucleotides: TGTGCCAGCTCACTCGGGGGGCATCAGCCCCAGCATTTT.

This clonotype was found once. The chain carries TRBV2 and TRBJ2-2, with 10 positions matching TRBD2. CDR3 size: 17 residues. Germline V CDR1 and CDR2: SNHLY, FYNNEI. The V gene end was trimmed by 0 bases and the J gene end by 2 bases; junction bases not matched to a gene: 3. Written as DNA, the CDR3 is TGTGCCAGCAGTGAAGCCGGGACTAGCGCCAACACCGGGGAGCTGTTTTTT. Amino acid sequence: CASSEAGTSANTGELFF.

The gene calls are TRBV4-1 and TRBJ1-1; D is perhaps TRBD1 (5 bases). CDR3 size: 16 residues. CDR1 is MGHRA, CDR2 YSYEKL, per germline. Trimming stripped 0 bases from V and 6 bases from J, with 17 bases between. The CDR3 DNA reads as TGCGCCAGCAGCCAAGAGGTTCTCAGGGTGTACGCTGAAGCTTTCTTT. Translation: CASSQEVLRVYAEAFF.

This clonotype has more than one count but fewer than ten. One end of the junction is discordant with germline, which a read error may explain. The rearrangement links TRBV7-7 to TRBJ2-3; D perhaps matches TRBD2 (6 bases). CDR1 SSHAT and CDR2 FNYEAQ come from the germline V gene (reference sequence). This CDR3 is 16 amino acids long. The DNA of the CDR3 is TGTGCTAGCAGCATGGGGGGAGCACTGGACACAGATACGCAGTATTTT. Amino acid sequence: CASSMGGALDTDTQYF.

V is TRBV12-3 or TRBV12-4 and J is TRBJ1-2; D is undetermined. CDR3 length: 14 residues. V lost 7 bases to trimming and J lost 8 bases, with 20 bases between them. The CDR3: CASNERWRAEGYTF. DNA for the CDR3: TGTGCCAGCAACGAAAGGTGGAGGGCGGAAGGCTACACCTTC.

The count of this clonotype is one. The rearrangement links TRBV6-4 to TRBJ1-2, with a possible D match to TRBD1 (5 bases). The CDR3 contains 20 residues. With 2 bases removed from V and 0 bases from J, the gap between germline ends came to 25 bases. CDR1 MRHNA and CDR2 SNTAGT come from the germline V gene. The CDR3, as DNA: TGTGCCAGCAGTGACCCTGGTATGGCAGGGTCAGGCTTAGCTAACTATGGCTACACCTTC. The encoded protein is CASSDPGMAGSGLANYGYTF.

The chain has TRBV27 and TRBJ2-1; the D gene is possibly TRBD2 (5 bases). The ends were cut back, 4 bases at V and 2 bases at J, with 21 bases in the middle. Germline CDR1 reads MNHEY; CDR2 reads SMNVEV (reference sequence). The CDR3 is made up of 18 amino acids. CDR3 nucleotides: TGTGCCAGCAGTTCCCATGTCGTTTTTTCGGGGACCTACAATGAGCAGTTCTTC. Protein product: CASSSHVVFSGTYNEQFF.